Below, 14 T cell receptor beta chains from the same sample are listed, as sequenced in a study of cytomegalovirus exposure and HLA in healthy donors. Vbeta (60) and Jbeta (13) primers were used in the PCR. The table came from immunoSEQ multiplex PCR; TCRdb's copy has only in-frame clones and leaves some out. The table records about 160,000 clones, 75% to 90% of them present only once. Sequenced sample: PBMCs. These receptors were taken from a human donor in good health.

J is TRBJ2-1 and V is TRBV6-5; D gene ambiguous. V gave up 3 bases and J gave up 4 bases, with 10 bases separating them. This CDR3 is 14 amino acids long. CDR1 MNHEY and CDR2 SVGAGI come from the germline V gene. CDR3 region: CASSYLSFYNEQFF. CDR3 bases: TGTGCCAGCAGTTATCTCTCGTTTTACAATGAGCAGTTCTTC.

The chain couples TRBV2 to TRBJ1-5; a weak D match, TRBD1 (6 bases). There are 14 residues in the CDR3. Germline V CDR1 and CDR2: SNHLY, FYNNEI. Trimming pared 6 bases from V and 9 bases from J, leaving 18 bases between. The CDR3 DNA follows: TGTGCCAGCAGGCCAGGGGCCAGTTTTGGGCCCCAGCATTTT. This gives the protein CASRPGASFGPQHF.

This chain joins TRBV5-1 and TRBJ2-3; 10 bases are shared with TRBD2. The germline V gene has CDR1 SGHRS and CDR2 YFSETQ. V lost 7 bases to trimming and J lost 0 bases; unmatched junction nucleotides: 2. The CDR3 runs to 14 residues. CDR3: CASGLAASTDTQYF. The CDR3 DNA is TGCGCCAGCGGACTAGCGGCTAGCACAGATACGCAGTATTTT.

The chain has TRBV18 and TRBJ2-2; 12 nucleotides match TRBD2. The trim removed 3 bases at V and 5 bases at J, leaving 13 bases unmatched. The CDR3 runs 19 residues. Germline V CDR1 and CDR2: KGHSH, LQKENI. The CDR3 is CASSPPGLAGALRTGELFF. The DNA for the CDR3 is TGTGCCAGCTCACCTCCGGGACTAGCGGGCGCCCTGCGGACCGGGGAGCTGTTTTTT.

The chain is built from TRBV7-9 and TRBJ2-1, with TRBD2 matching over 14 bases. CDR3 size: 17 residues. The trim removed 5 bases at V and 9 bases at J, leaving 12 bases unmatched. Germline V gives CDR1 SEHNR, CDR2 FQNEAQ (reference sequence). The CDR3 loop is CASSDGLAGGGWAEQFF. For the CDR3, the DNA is TGTGCCAGCAGCGACGGACTAGCGGGGGGCGGTTGGGCTGAGCAGTTCTTC.

The chain couples TRBV14 to TRBJ2-3; possible D gene TRBD2, 6 bases. The CDR3 spans 17 residues. V gave up 0 bases and J gave up 2 bases, with 15 bases separating them. Germline CDR1 reads SGHDN; CDR2 reads FVKESK. DNA for the CDR3: TGTGCCAGCAGCCAAGATTTCGCGCTAGCGAACACAGATACGCAGTATTTT. Its translation is CASSQDFALANTDTQYF.

The V gene is TRBV4-1, the J gene TRBJ1-1, with TRBD1 as a possible D gene (5 bases). This CDR3 has 17 amino acids. Trimming pared 2 bases from V and 5 bases from J, leaving 21 bases between. Germline lookup yields CDR1 MGHRA and CDR2 YSYEKL. The CDR3 loop is CASSQLRWEGRETEAFF. CDR3 coding DNA: TGCGCCAGCAGCCAACTGCGTTGGGAGGGGAGAGAGACTGAAGCTTTCTTT.

This rearrangement joins TRBV7-2 to TRBJ1-6, with TRBD1 as a possible D gene (6 bases). V dropped 0 bases and J dropped 6 bases, with 9 bases sitting between them. Germline V lookup: CDR1 SGHTA, CDR2 FQGNSA. The CDR3 sequence is 15 residues long. The CDR3 DNA follows: TGTGCCAGCAGCTTAGCGGGGGCGGGTAATTCACCCCTCCACTTT. Its translation is CASSLAGAGNSPLHF. The full variable domain, with the rest looked up from reference TRBV7-2 and TRBJ1-6, is GAGVSQSPSNKVTEKGKDVELRCDPISGHTALYWYRQSLGQGLEFLIYFQGNSAPDKSGLPSDRFSAERTGGSVSTLTIQRTQQEDSAVYLCASSLAGAGNSPLHFGNGTRLTVT.

The chain combines TRBV5-6 with TRBJ2-3; 9 bases fit TRBD1. CDR3 length: 16 amino acids. V gave up 0 bases and J gave up 5 bases; unmatched junction bases: 7. CDR1 is SGHDT, CDR2 YYEEEE, per germline. This CDR3 reads CASSLGGTGRGDTQYF. In DNA form, the CDR3 reads TGTGCCAGCAGCTTGGGGGGGACAGGGCGCGGAGATACGCAGTATTTT.

V and J are TRBV25-1 and TRBJ1-1; D uncertain. The CDR3 contains 15 residues. The ends were cut back, 3 bases at V and 0 bases at J, with 11 bases in the middle. The V gene's germline CDR1 is MGHDK and CDR2 SYGVNS. CDR3 coding DNA: TGTGCCAGCAGTGACCCGACAAAAATGAACACTGAAGCTTTCTTT. Translation gives CASSDPTKMNTEAFF.

The V call is TRBV7-2, the J call TRBJ1-1, with TRBD1 as a possible D gene (6 bases). The CDR3 consists of 14 residues. Deletions cut 4 bases from V and 4 bases from J, with 13 bases between. Germline lookup yields CDR1 SGHTA and CDR2 FQGNSA. The CDR3 is CASSSWGGPTEAFF. In DNA, the CDR3 is TGTGCCAGCAGCTCGTGGGGGGGGCCCACTGAAGCTTTCTTT.

The chain links TRBV2 to TRBJ2-3; 7 bases map to TRBD1. The CDR3 sequence is 14 residues long. Germline CDR1 SNHLY, CDR2 FYNNEI. The trim removed 3 bases at V and 0 bases at J, leaving 0 bases unmatched. The DNA of the CDR3 is TGTGCCAGCAGTGACAGGGGGAGCACAGATACGCAGTATTTT. It is translated as CASSDRGSTDTQYF. Supplemented by reference TRBV2 and TRBJ2-3, the full variable domain reads EPEVTQTPSHQVTQMGQEVILRCVPISNHLYFYWYRQILGQKVEFLVSFYNNEISEKSEIFDDQFSVERPDGSNFTLKIRSTKLEDSAMYFCASSDRGSTDTQYFGPGTRLTVL.

This chain links TRBV5-1 with TRBJ2-7; TRBD1 agrees at 9 bases. Losses at the gene ends were 2 bases for V and 3 bases for J; bases not matched to a gene: 9. The CDR3 is 16 amino acids. Germline lookup yields CDR1 SGHRS and CDR2 YFSETQ. In DNA, the CDR3 is TGCGCCAGCAGCTTATCGGACGGGACAGGGTTCTACGAGCAGTACTTC. Protein sequence: CASSLSDGTGFYEQYF.

This clone appeared a single time. The chain joins TRBV10-2 to TRBJ2-4, with 8 bases aligning to TRBD1. V gave up 3 bases and J gave up 5 bases; unmatched junction bases: 6. This CDR3 has 15 amino acids. Germline lookup yields CDR1 WSHSY and CDR2 SAAADI. The CDR3 region has the DNA TGCGCCAGCAGTGACCCCGGACAGGGACAAAACATTCAGTACTTC. It specifies CASSDPGQGQNIQYF.